This T cell receptor beta chain was recovered during a study of OX40 agonist ivuxolimab in advanced cancers. Overall study: Six ivuxolimab dose levels, 0.01 to 10 mg/kg, were given intravenously every 2 weeks.

With respect to this clone: Antigen unknown.

The table came from immunoSEQ multiplex PCR; TCRdb's copy has only in-frame clones and leaves some out. The repertoire has roughly 8,200 clones, more than 70% of them found once; the top ten carry roughly 15%. Whole-study findings and limits: The study observed clonal expansion of CD4+ and CD8+ blood T cells by week 6 at 0.1 to 3.0 mg/kg.

From germline, CDR1 is SGHAT and CDR2 FQNNGV. V dropped 7 bases and J dropped 2 bases, with 8 bases sitting between them. The CDR3 loop spans 12 amino acids. The chain links TRBV11-2 to TRBJ1-1; D call uncertain. The input for sequencing was CD4+ or CD8+ T cells sorted from blood, taken in a trial of the OX40 agonist ivuxolimab. This clonotype originated in an adult with an advanced solid tumor such as melanoma, head and neck, liver or kidney cancer. The CDR3 spells CASKDTNTEAFF. The DNA for the CDR3 is TGTGCCAGCAAAGACACCAACACTGAAGCTTTCTTT.